This entry is about one T cell receptor beta chain. Its antigen is undetermined. Germline lookup yields CDR1 MNHEY and CDR2 SVGAGI. Trimming stripped 4 bases from V and 6 bases from J, with 15 bases between. This CDR3 is built from 14 residues. The sample originates from a study of cytomegalovirus exposure and HLA in healthy donors. Background on the study: Roughly 85 million unique TCRs from HLA-typed donors were held in an early release of data.

PCR primers comprised 60 Vbeta and 13 Jbeta primers. Measured with immunoSEQ multiplex PCR; TCRdb has only the in-frame clones, and not every one. The repertoire holds 150,000 to 180,000 clones, with 70% to 90% as singletons. Findings and limits, study-wide: In a later analysis, V- and J-gene trimming of beta chains associated with a DCLRE1C missense variant, replicated independently. TCR association rates varied by HLA locus in a later analysis, with DRB1 highest and HLA-C lowest. In presence/absence analyses, roughly uniform sequencing depth across donors was assumed.

The sequence came from a woman aged 40 to 55 in good health and CMV-seropositive. The chain uses TRBV6-5 and TRBJ1-2; a possible D gene is TRBD1 (6 bases). The sample was PBMCs. The CDR3 DNA reads as TGTGCCAGCAGTTCTCTCACAGGGTTTCATGGCTACACCTTC. It yields the protein CASSSLTGFHGYTF.